This T cell receptor beta chain came from a study of T cells after yellow fever vaccination. Study-wide findings and caveats: Clonotypes appearing in both CD4 and CD8 compartments existed, and their share was small. Subsequent to the booster, the majority of primary-vaccination clones reappeared (around 96% CD4, 80% to 90% CD8).

Trimming took off 5 bases at V and 3 bases at J, with 13 bases between the two ends. This CDR3 has 14 residues. Germline lookup yields CDR1 SGHTA and CDR2 FQGNSA. TCRdb analysed the 5' RACE reads with MiXCR anew, one entry per CDR3 protein. The sample includes around 300,000 distinct CDR3 sequences, approximately 4% of them seen just once. There are many counts of this clonotype. Its antigen remains unknown. This chain links TRBV7-2 with TRBJ1-1; D is perhaps TRBD1 (5 bases). This TCR was recovered from a man younger than 35 who received the YFV17D yellow fever vaccine. The material was PBMCs, obtained 5 days after the yellow fever booster vaccination. The CDR3 region is CASSPSGWDTEAFF. The CDR3 DNA is TGTGCCAGCAGCCCGTCAGGGTGGGACACTGAAGCTTTCTTT.